This T cell receptor (beta chain) was sequenced for a study of blood T cell repertoires in COVID-19. This CDR3 contains 13 residues. The V gene's germline CDR1 is GTSNPN and CDR2 SVGIG (reference sequence). The V end lost 0 bases, the J end lost 4 bases, and 7 bases lay between the germline ends. Data came from immunoSEQ multiplex PCR; TCRdb stores just in-frame clones and leaves some out. The sample carries roughly 74,000 clones, 70% to 90% recorded once. This receptor was identified in a man aged 65 to 79 with active or convalescent COVID-19. Source material: peripheral blood. The chain uses TRBV30 and TRBJ1-5; D is perhaps TRBD1 (6 bases). CDR3 nucleotide sequence: TGTGCCTGGAGTGTACAGGGTAATCAGCCCCAGCATTTT. Amino acid sequence: CAWSVQGNQPQHF.